Detailed here is one TCR beta chain. This clone showed up just a few times. The antigen it binds to is not known. Base qualities are not at hand, and no much larger clone is one base apart. The data are from a study of T cell changes during pregnancy in multiple sclerosis (dated by TCRdb to between 2017 and 2020). Study-level background: The study looked at changes in the T cell repertoire across pregnancy in women with multiple sclerosis.

To prepare the library, the immunoSEQ multiplex PCR assay was applied. As stored in TCRdb, this immuneACCESS dataset retains in-frame rearrangements with V and J assigned. A fraction of the clones does not appear; measured against another copy, unresolved V genes explain less than half of the discrepancy, and the remainder lacks a known reason. Across this sample there are 40,000 to 60,000 clones, with about 92% seen only once. Together, the top ten hold 0.7% to 0.9% of the sample. Including cysteine and phenylalanine, the CDR3 has 18 amino acids. Only CDR3 DNA is held: 54 bases, read in frame from base 1. The germline V gene yields SGHDN for CDR1 and FVKESK for CDR2. Trimming accounts for 1 base at V and 2 bases at J, while the number of junction bases matched to no gene is 13.

In this chain, TRBV14 is recombined with TRBJ2-5; 7 central bases correspond to TRBD2. This specimen was CD4+ T cells from peripheral blood mononuclear cells, taken in the third trimester of pregnancy. This sequence was found in a female donor with multiple sclerosis, enrolled in a pregnancy study. The CDR3 protein is CASSQGEGRAALQETQYF. The DNA sequence is as follows: TGTGCCAGCAGCCAAGGGGAGGGCCGTGCCGCCCTTCAAGAGACCCAGTACTTC.